These 16 T cell receptor beta chains originate from one sample sequenced in a study of blood T cell repertoires in COVID-19. Repertoires were generated with immunoSEQ multiplex PCR, while TCRdb's copy carries only in-frame clones and drops some. The data hold about 29,000 clones, with roughly nine tenths observed a single time. Material for sequencing was peripheral blood. The receptor set was obtained from a man aged 80 or over with acute or convalescent COVID-19.

The table lists this clone with a count of one. The rearrangement uses TRBV19 and TRBJ2-2; possible D gene TRBD1, 5 bases. CDR3 length: 15 residues. Germline V gene lookup returns CDR1 LNHDA and CDR2 SQIVND (reference sequence). Between the trimmed V and J ends, which lost 7 bases and 7 bases, there was a span of 19 bases. CDR3: CASTLMAGQGGELFF. In nucleotides, the CDR3 is TGTGCCAGTACCCTAATGGCAGGGCAGGGCGGGGAGCTGTTTTTT.

This clone has only one observation. V and J are TRBV2 and TRBJ1-2; D is perhaps TRBD1 (5 bases). The germline CDR1 and CDR2 sequences are SNHLY and FYNNEI. The CDR3 loop spans 15 amino acids. V lost 3 bases to trimming and J lost 4 bases, with 15 bases between them. The chain's CDR3 is CASSDWRAGPYGYTF. As DNA, the CDR3 is TGTGCCAGCAGTGACTGGAGGGCAGGGCCCTATGGCTACACCTTC.

This chain connects TRBV30 to TRBJ2-3, with no clear D. The CDR3 consists of 14 residues. Germline V gene sequence: CDR1 GTSNPN, CDR2 SVGIG (reference sequence). Trimming stripped 0 bases from V and 1 base from J, with 8 bases between. CDR3 protein: CAWSVGSRTDTQYF. For the CDR3, the DNA is TGTGCCTGGAGTGTCGGTTCCCGCACAGATACGCAGTATTTT.

This clone was seen once. V gene TRBV29-1 combines with J gene TRBJ1-1; no clear D gene. Deletions cut 6 bases from V and 0 bases from J, with 11 bases between. Germline CDR1 is SQVTM and CDR2 is ANQGSEA. This CDR3 has 13 amino acids. The CDR3 region is CSVLLRLNTEAFF. The CDR3 DNA is TGCAGCGTCCTTCTCCGGTTGAACACTGAAGCTTTCTTT.

The chain combines TRBV3-1 (or the pseudogene TRBV3-2) with TRBJ2-3, with D tentatively TRBD2 (7 bases). Germline assignment: CDR1 LGHDT and CDR2 YNNKEL (reference sequence). With 4 bases removed from V and 0 bases from J, the gap between germline ends came to 11 bases. This CDR3 has 15 amino acids. CDR3 sequence (DNA): TGTGCCAGCAGCCCGGGGGGCGCTAGCACAGATACGCAGTATTTT. Its protein product is CASSPGGASTDTQYF.

The gene calls are TRBV3-1 (or the pseudogene TRBV3-2) and TRBJ2-7; a possible D gene is TRBD2 (5 bases). Germline V lookup: CDR1 LGHDT, CDR2 YNNKEL (reference sequence). V lost 3 bases and J lost 0, with 9 bases in between. The CDR3 covers 14 residues. The CDR3 protein is CASSQGVLSYEQYF. Here the CDR3 DNA reads TGTGCCAGCAGCCAGGGAGTCCTCTCCTACGAGCAGTACTTC.

The CDR3 spells CASSLDYAMGSHGYTF. The CDR3 region has the DNA TGTGCCAGCAGCTTGGATTACGCCATGGGCTCCCATGGCTACACCTTC. This sequence joins TRBV5-4 and TRBJ1-2; D is ambiguous. With 0 bases removed from V and 6 bases from J, the gap between germline ends came to 18 bases. Germline assignment: CDR1 SGHNT and CDR2 YYREEE (reference sequence). This CDR3 contains 16 residues.

This clone was detected once. The genes are TRBV9 and TRBJ2-2; D is undetermined. This CDR3 spans 13 amino acids. Deletions cut 4 bases from V and 6 bases from J, with 10 bases between. Germline loops: CDR1 SGDLS, CDR2 YYNGEE. In DNA form, the CDR3 reads TGTGCCAGCAGCTCCTGGAGCGCCGGGGAGCTGTTTTTT. This codes for CASSSWSAGELFF. The variable domain in full, completed from reference TRBV9 and TRBJ2-2, reads DSGVTQTPKHLITATGQRVTLRCSPRSGDLSVYWYQQSLDQGLQFLIQYYNGEERAKGNILERFSAQQFPDLHSELNLSSLELGDSALYFCASSSWSAGELFFGEGSRLTVL.

The V and J genes are TRBV11-2 and TRBJ1-6; TRBD1 might be the D (5 bases). V was cut by 5 bases and J by 7 bases, with 18 bases left in between. Germline lookup yields CDR1 SGHAT and CDR2 FQNNGV. This CDR3 has 16 amino acids. CDR3 sequence: CASSLSTVLGNSPLHF. The CDR3 region has the DNA TGTGCCAGCAGCCTCTCGACAGTACTTGGCAATTCACCCCTCCACTTT.

This chain connects TRBV7-9 to TRBJ1-2; TRBD1 might be the D (5 bases). Germline CDR1 reads SEHNR; CDR2 reads FQNEAQ (reference sequence). Trimming pared 5 bases from V and 11 bases from J, leaving 24 bases between. The CDR3 has 15 amino acids. The CDR3: CASSIPPGLLGGYTF. In DNA form, the CDR3 reads TGTGCCAGCAGCATCCCGCCCGGACTTTTGGGGGGTTACACCTTC.

The gene calls are TRBV20-1 and TRBJ1-1; no firm D call. In germline, CDR1 is DFQATT, CDR2 SNEGSKA (reference sequence). The CDR3 runs 11 residues. Trimming took 1 base from V and 11 from J, leaving 11 bases between them. The CDR3 is CSARGQAPAFF. CDR3 DNA: TGCAGTGCTAGAGGCCAGGCCCCCGCTTTCTTT.

The J gene is TRBJ2-1, the V gene TRBV19; 7 bases agree with TRBD1. Looked up from germline, CDR1 is LNHDA and CDR2 is SQIVND (reference sequence). Trimming removed 1 base from V and 0 bases from J; junction bases left unmatched: 3. The CDR3 spans 16 residues. In DNA form, the CDR3 reads TGTGCCAGTAGTATAGGGGGACAGTTCTCCTACAATGAGCAGTTCTTC. Protein sequence: CASSIGGQFSYNEQFF.

This chain joins TRBV30 and TRBJ1-2; possibly TRBD1 for D (5 bases). The V gene lost 0 bases and the J gene lost 8 bases, with 10 bases spanning the gap. Germline V gives CDR1 GTSNPN, CDR2 SVGIG (reference sequence). The CDR3 extends over 12 amino acids. The CDR3 DNA reads TGTGCCTGGAGTGTGGGGCGGTACGGCTACACCTTC. Protein sequence: CAWSVGRYGYTF.

V gene TRBV9 combines with J gene TRBJ2-2; TRBD2 matches at 10 bases. This CDR3 comprises 16 residues. The V gene end was trimmed by 3 bases and the J gene end by 4 bases; junction bases not matched to a gene: 6. Germline V lookup: CDR1 SGDLS, CDR2 YYNGEE. DNA for the CDR3: TGTGCCAGCAGCGCCCGAGCGGGGGGGCCCACCGGGGAGCTGTTTTTT. The encoded protein is CASSARAGGPTGELFF.

This chain links TRBV12-3 or TRBV12-4 with TRBJ1-1; D remains ambiguous. The CDR3 runs to 12 residues. With 0 bases removed from V and 7 bases from J, the gap between germline ends came to 6 bases. Here the CDR3 DNA reads TGTGCCAGCAGTTTAGCGCGATATGAAGCTTTCTTT. Encoded protein: CASSLARYEAFF.

This clone was observed a single time. The chain joins TRBV6-5 to TRBJ2-7; 7 nucleotides align to TRBD2. V trimming: 6 bases; J trimming: 0 bases; junction bases outside the gene matches: 5. The CDR3 spans 14 residues. Germline CDR1 is MNHEY and CDR2 is SVGAGI. The CDR3 DNA reads as TGTGCCAGCAGCCCGGGGGGAAACTCCTACGAGCAGTACTTC. Translating it yields CASSPGGNSYEQYF.